The clone carrying this T cell receptor (beta chain) was seen once. In the authors' methods: Amplified reference gene primers provided the basis for estimating nucleated cell counts. Some clones are missing from TCRdb's copy, which holds only in-frame ones; the method was immunoSEQ multiplex PCR. The V and J calls and clone size were taken over from that table, and D and trimming were inferred from the DNA. The repertoire has a few hundred thousand clones, approximately 82% of them found once; the top ten carry around 3.5%. This sample is drawn from a study of blood T cell repertoires in COVID-19. Study background: The United States, Italy and Spain were the sources of the acute and convalescent COVID-19 samples. Sample material is recorded as cDNA or gDNA derived from T cells, B-cell-depleted T cells, or PBMCs.

The germline gives CDR1 SGHDT, CDR2 YYEEEE. Trimming stripped 3 bases from V and 4 bases from J, with 16 bases between. The length of the CDR3 is 15 residues. This sequence originates from a woman of 80 years or more with acute or convalescent COVID-19. The source material was peripheral blood. The rearrangement uses TRBV5-6 and TRBJ1-1; D is undetermined. In DNA, the CDR3 is TGTGCCAGCAGCTGGAACAGTCATCGTTTCACTGAAGCTTTCTTT. Translation: CASSWNSHRFTEAFF.